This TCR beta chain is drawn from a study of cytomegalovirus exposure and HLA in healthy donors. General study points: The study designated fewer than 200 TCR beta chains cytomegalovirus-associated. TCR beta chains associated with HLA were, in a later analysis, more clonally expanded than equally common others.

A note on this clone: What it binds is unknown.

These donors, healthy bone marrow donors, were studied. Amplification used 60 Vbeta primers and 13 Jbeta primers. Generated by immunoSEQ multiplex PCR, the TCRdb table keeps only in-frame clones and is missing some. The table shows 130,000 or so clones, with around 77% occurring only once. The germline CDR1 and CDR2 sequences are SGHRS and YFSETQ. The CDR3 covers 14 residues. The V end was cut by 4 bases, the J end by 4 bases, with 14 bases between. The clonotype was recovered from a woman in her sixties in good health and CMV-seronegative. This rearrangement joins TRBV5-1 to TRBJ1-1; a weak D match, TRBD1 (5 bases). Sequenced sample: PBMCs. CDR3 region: CASSRGEGSTEAFF. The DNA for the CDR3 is TGCGCCAGCAGCCGAGGGGAGGGGTCCACTGAAGCTTTCTTT.